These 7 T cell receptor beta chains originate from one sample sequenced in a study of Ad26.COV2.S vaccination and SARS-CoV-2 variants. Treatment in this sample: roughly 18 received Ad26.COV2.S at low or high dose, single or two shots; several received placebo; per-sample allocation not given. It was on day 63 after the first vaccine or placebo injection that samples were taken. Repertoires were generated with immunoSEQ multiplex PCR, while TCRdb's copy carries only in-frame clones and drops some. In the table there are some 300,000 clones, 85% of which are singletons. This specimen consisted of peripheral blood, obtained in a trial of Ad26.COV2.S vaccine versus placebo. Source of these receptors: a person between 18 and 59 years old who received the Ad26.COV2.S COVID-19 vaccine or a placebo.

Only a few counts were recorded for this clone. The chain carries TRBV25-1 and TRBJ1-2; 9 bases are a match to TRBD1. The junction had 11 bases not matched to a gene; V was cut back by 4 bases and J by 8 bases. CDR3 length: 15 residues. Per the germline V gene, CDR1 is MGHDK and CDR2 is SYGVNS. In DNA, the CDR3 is TGTGCCAGCAGTGCATCATCCGGGACAGGGTCCGGCTACACCTTC. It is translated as CASSASSGTGSGYTF.

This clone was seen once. CDR3 protein: CASSFPIRYTEAFF. The CDR3 DNA follows: TGTGCCAGCAGTTTTCCGATTCGGTACACTGAAGCTTTCTTT. This chain uses TRBV28 with TRBJ1-1; no clear D gene. The germline V gene has CDR1 MDHEN and CDR2 SYDVKM. The V end lost 3 bases, the J end lost 3 bases, and 11 bases lay between the germline ends. The CDR3 loop spans 14 amino acids.

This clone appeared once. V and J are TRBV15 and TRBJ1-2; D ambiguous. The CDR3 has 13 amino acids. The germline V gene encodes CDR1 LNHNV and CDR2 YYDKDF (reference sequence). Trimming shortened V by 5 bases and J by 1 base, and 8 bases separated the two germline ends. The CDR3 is CATSRGDNYGYTF. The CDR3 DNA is TGTGCCACCAGCCGCGGGGATAACTATGGCTACACCTTC. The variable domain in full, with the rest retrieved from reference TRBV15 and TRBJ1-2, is DAMVIQNPRYQVTQFGKPVTLSCSQTLNHNVMYWYQQKSSQAPKLLFHYYDKDFNNEADTPDNFQSRRPNTSFCFLDIRSPGLGDTAMYLCATSRGDNYGYTFGSGTRLTVV.

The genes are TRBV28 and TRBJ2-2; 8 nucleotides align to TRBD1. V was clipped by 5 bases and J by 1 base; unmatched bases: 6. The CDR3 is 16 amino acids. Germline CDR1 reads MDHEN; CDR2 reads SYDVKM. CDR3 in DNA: TGTGCCAGCAGTGTTGCCGGACAGGGGAACACCGGGGAGCTGTTTTTT. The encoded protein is CASSVAGQGNTGELFF.

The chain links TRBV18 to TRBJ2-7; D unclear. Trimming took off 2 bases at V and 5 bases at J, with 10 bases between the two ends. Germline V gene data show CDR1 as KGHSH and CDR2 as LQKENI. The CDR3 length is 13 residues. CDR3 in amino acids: CASSPERTHEQYF. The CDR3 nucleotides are TGTGCCAGCTCACCAGAAAGGACCCACGAGCAGTACTTC.

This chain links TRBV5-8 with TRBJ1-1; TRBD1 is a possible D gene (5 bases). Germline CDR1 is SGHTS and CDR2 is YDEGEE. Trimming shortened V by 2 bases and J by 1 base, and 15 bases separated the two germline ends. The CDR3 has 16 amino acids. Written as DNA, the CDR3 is TGTGCCAGCAGCTTCGACAGTGTATCCAGGAACACTGAAGCTTTCTTT. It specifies CASSFDSVSRNTEAFF.

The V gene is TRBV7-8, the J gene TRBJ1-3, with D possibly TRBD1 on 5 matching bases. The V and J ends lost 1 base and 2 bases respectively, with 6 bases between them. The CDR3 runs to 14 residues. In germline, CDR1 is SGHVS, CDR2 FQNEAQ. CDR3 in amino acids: CASSLVGAGNTIYF. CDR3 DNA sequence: TGTGCCAGCAGCTTAGTGGGGGCTGGAAACACCATATATTTT.